The 31 T cell receptor beta chains below were found in one sample sequenced in a study of regulatory T cells. Study-wide results and caveats: Hydrophobic residues at CDR3 positions 6 and 7 were enriched in conventional CD4+ T cells of CD3G-deficient patients.

Their recognized antigens are unknown. The primer mix had 52 TRBV and 13 TRBJ primers. Here immunoSEQ multiplex PCR was the method, and the copy in TCRdb shows in-frame clones only, minus some. This table has 20,000 to 25,000 clones, approximately 91% appearing once. Sequencing was performed on conventional CD4+ T cells sorted from blood. These receptors were obtained from a child aged 10-17 years with CD3G deficiency.

The rearrangement links TRBV7-9 to TRBJ2-5; 10 nucleotides line up with TRBD2. The V gene's germline CDR1 is SEHNR and CDR2 FQNEAQ (reference sequence). This CDR3 spans 14 amino acids. J lost 3 bases, V lost 5 bases, and 3 bases had no gene match. CDR3 residues: CASSASGSKETQYF. The CDR3 region has the DNA TGTGCCAGCAGCGCTAGCGGGAGCAAAGAGACCCAGTACTTC.

The chain couples TRBV28 to TRBJ1-5; TRBD1 is a possible D gene (5 bases). Trimming took off 3 bases at V and 12 bases at J, with 21 bases between the two ends. The CDR3 spans 15 residues. The germline V gene encodes CDR1 MDHEN and CDR2 SYDVKM. The CDR3 protein is CASSFQRGRADYQHF. In DNA, the CDR3 is TGTGCCAGCAGTTTTCAGCGAGGCAGGGCTGACTACCAGCATTTT.

The rearrangement links TRBV28 to TRBJ1-5; D unresolved. The CDR3 is 13 amino acids. The V gene lost 6 bases and the J gene lost 3 bases, with 9 bases spanning the gap. Germline V gene lookup returns CDR1 MDHEN and CDR2 SYDVKM. The CDR3 spells CASRGYFNQPQHF. CDR3 sequence (DNA): TGTGCCAGCAGGGGATATTTCAATCAGCCCCAGCATTTT.

The chain recombines TRBV5-1 with TRBJ2-3; weak D call: TRBD1 (5 bases). The CDR3 totals 17 residues. Germline lookup yields CDR1 SGHRS and CDR2 YFSETQ. Trimming left V 0 bases short and J 2 bases short, with 16 bases between. The CDR3 coding sequence is TGCGCCAGCAGCTTGGGGCGCGTGGGGCGGAACACAGATACGCAGTATTTT. As protein: CASSLGRVGRNTDTQYF. The full variable domain, completed using reference TRBV5-1 and TRBJ2-3, is KAGVTQTPRYLIKTRGQQVTLSCSPISGHRSVSWYQQTPGQGLQFLFEYFSETQRNKGNFPGRFSGRQFSNSRSEMNVSTLELGDSALYLCASSLGRVGRNTDTQYFGPGTRLTVL.

This sequence joins TRBV7-9 and TRBJ2-1, with TRBD1 identical over 11 bases. This CDR3 is built from 15 residues. CDR1 is SEHNR and CDR2 is FQNEAQ in the germline V gene (reference sequence). V lost 5 bases and J lost 3; bases outside the gene matches: 3. CDR3 sequence reads: CASSPGQGGYNEQFF. DNA for the CDR3: TGTGCCAGCAGCCCGGGACAGGGGGGCTACAATGAGCAGTTCTTC. Complete variable domain (other parts from reference TRBV7-9 and TRBJ2-1): DTGVSQNPRHKITKRGQNVTFRCDPISEHNRLYWYRQTLGQGPEFLTYFQNEAQLEKSRLLSDRFSAERPKGSFSTLEIQRTEQGDSAMYLCASSPGQGGYNEQFFGPGTRLTVL.

The chain is built from TRBV5-1 and TRBJ1-1, with a possible D match to TRBD1 (5 bases). Trimming pared 0 bases from V and 5 bases from J, leaving 14 bases between. The CDR3 contains 15 residues. CDR1 SGHRS and CDR2 YFSETQ come from the germline V gene. CDR3 protein: CASSLAGARKTEAFF. The CDR3, as DNA: TGCGCCAGCAGCTTGGCCGGGGCGCGGAAGACTGAAGCTTTCTTT. Looking up the rest from reference TRBV5-1 and TRBJ1-1 gives the full variable domain: KAGVTQTPRYLIKTRGQQVTLSCSPISGHRSVSWYQQTPGQGLQFLFEYFSETQRNKGNFPGRFSGRQFSNSRSEMNVSTLELGDSALYLCASSLAGARKTEAFFGQGTRLTVV.

The chain employs TRBV28 and TRBJ2-7, with 9 positions matching TRBD1. Unmatched junction bases numbered 3, after V lost 6 bases and J lost 3 bases. CDR1 is MDHEN, CDR2 SYDVKM, per germline. The CDR3 spans 13 residues. CDR3 coding DNA: TGTGCCAGCAGGTTGACAGGGGGCTACGAGCAGTACTTC. It specifies CASRLTGGYEQYF.

The CDR3 region is CASSERLAGGAYEQYF. DNA of the CDR3: TGTGCCAGCAGTGAACGACTAGCGGGTGGTGCCTACGAGCAGTACTTC. This chain joins TRBV6-1 and TRBJ2-7; TRBD2 matches at 10 bases. Germline CDR1 MNHNS, CDR2 SASEGT. The V gene end was trimmed by 2 bases and the J gene end by 2 bases; junction bases not matched to a gene: 6. The CDR3 has 16 amino acids.

This chain joins TRBV28 and TRBJ2-5; 7 bases map to TRBD1. The CDR3 contains 16 residues. CDR1 and CDR2 from the germline V gene are MDHEN and SYDVKM. V was pared by 4 bases and J by 2 bases, with 10 bases of the junction left unmatched. The CDR3 region has the DNA TGTGCCAGCAGTTATGGGTTTCGGGGACAGCAAGAGACCCAGTACTTC. It encodes CASSYGFRGQQETQYF.

This sequence joins TRBV6-1 and TRBJ2-7, with 8 bases that match TRBD1. The CDR3 contains 15 residues. Germline CDR1 reads MNHNS; CDR2 reads SASEGT. V shed 2 bases, J shed 3 bases, and the junction held 6 bases outside the gene matches. The CDR3 DNA reads TGTGCCAGCAGTGAACCTTACAGGGGGAGCTACGAGCAGTACTTC. It encodes CASSEPYRGSYEQYF.

Comments on this clone: The sample has other DNA sequences that encode this CDR3 too. The rearrangement uses TRBV6-1 and TRBJ2-7; D is uncertain. This CDR3 is 13 amino acids long. The ends were cut back, 0 bases at V and 1 base at J, with 4 bases in the middle. Germline V lookup: CDR1 MNHNS, CDR2 SASEGT. The CDR3 DNA reads as TGTGCCAGCAGTGAAGCCCCGTCCTACGAGCAGTACTTC. Translating gives CASSEAPSYEQYF.

The genes are TRBV28 and TRBJ2-1; tentative D call: TRBD2 (5 bases). The germline V and J ends were trimmed by 10 bases and 6 bases, with 31 bases remaining between them. CDR3 length: 18 amino acids. Germline lookup yields CDR1 MDHEN and CDR2 SYDVKM. The CDR3 coding sequence is TGTGCCACCATGGGAGATCGGTGGGATACCAAGAGGCGCAATGAGCAGTTCTTC. Amino acid sequence: CATMGDRWDTKRRNEQFF.

The rearrangement uses TRBV5-1 and TRBJ2-1, with a possible D match to TRBD1 (6 bases). Germline V gene sequence: CDR1 SGHRS, CDR2 YFSETQ. The CDR3 has 14 amino acids. V was shortened by 0 bases and J by 7 bases, with 11 bases between the two germline ends. CDR3 DNA sequence: TGCGCCAGCAGCTTGGGATACAGGGAGAATGAGCAGTTCTTC. Translated, it gives CASSLGYRENEQFF.

The rearrangement links TRBV28 to TRBJ2-5; D unclear. The CDR3 runs 12 residues. The V and J ends lost 3 bases and 7 bases respectively, with 9 bases between them. Looked up from germline, CDR1 is MDHEN and CDR2 is SYDVKM. The CDR3 is CASSLDLRTQYF. The CDR3 nucleotides read TGTGCCAGCAGTTTGGATCTTAGGACCCAGTACTTC.

This chain links TRBV20-1 with TRBJ2-3, with D hard to call. The V gene lost 7 bases and the J gene lost 1 base, with 6 bases spanning the gap. Germline assignment: CDR1 DFQATT and CDR2 SNEGSKA (reference sequence). This CDR3 is 11 amino acids long. The DNA of the CDR3 is TGCAGTGTGCTTGGCACAGATACGCAGTATTTT. It encodes CSVLGTDTQYF.

The chain uses TRBV5-1 and TRBJ2-7; tentatively, D is TRBD1 or TRBD2 (6 bases each). Trimming removed 4 bases from V and 3 bases from J, with 20 bases in between. Germline-derived CDR1 and CDR2 are SGHRS and YFSETQ. This CDR3 region has 16 residues. The CDR3 loop is CASSPGHGGNSYEQYF. In DNA form, the CDR3 reads TGCGCCAGCAGCCCGGGACACGGGGGAAATAGCTACGAGCAGTACTTC.

This chain links TRBV5-1 with TRBJ1-1; D is unresolved. V lost 1 base and J lost 4, with 8 bases in between. The CDR3 runs 13 residues. Germline V gene lookup returns CDR1 SGHRS and CDR2 YFSETQ. The CDR3 protein is CASSLWLGTEAFF. The CDR3 nucleotides read TGCGCCAGCAGCTTGTGGCTTGGCACTGAAGCTTTCTTT.

This chain links TRBV28 with TRBJ2-7; the D gene is possibly TRBD2 (6 bases). Trimming pared 3 bases from V and 6 bases from J, leaving 15 bases between. Germline loops: CDR1 MDHEN, CDR2 SYDVKM. The CDR3 extends over 14 amino acids. CDR3 bases: TGTGCCAGCAGTTTTTATTCGGGAGTCGGCGAGCAGTACTTC. Its translation is CASSFYSGVGEQYF.

The chain links TRBV7-9 to TRBJ2-3, with a weak D call TRBD1 (5 bases). The CDR3 covers 16 residues. Germline loops: CDR1 SEHNR, CDR2 FQNEAQ (reference sequence). Between the trimmed V and J ends, which lost 5 bases and 0 bases, there was a span of 15 bases. The CDR3 here is CASSPGLGDSTDTQYF. The CDR3 nucleotides read TGTGCCAGCAGCCCCGGGCTAGGGGATAGCACAGATACGCAGTATTTT.

This chain links TRBV11-2 with TRBJ2-3, with D possibly being TRBD2 (6 bases). The V end was cut by 5 bases, the J end by 2 bases, with 11 bases between. The CDR3 has 14 residues. The germline CDR1 and CDR2 sequences are SGHAT and FQNNGV. The CDR3 spells CASSPGVLTDTQYF. CDR3 in DNA: TGTGCCAGCAGCCCGGGGGTGCTCACAGATACGCAGTATTTT. The complete variable domain, with remaining parts taken from reference TRBV11-2 and TRBJ2-3, reads EAGVAQSPRYKIIEKRQSVAFWCNPISGHATLYWYQQILGQGPKLLIQFQNNGVVDDSQLPKDRFSAERLKGVDSTLKIQPAKLEDSAVYLCASSPGVLTDTQYFGPGTRLTVL.

The J gene is TRBJ2-1, the V gene TRBV7-9; D not certain. From germline, CDR1 is SEHNR and CDR2 FQNEAQ (reference sequence). The CDR3 is 15 amino acids. V gave up 0 bases and J gave up 5 bases, with 11 bases separating them. The CDR3 DNA reads TGTGCCAGCAGCTTAGCGCTAGATAGACACAATGAGCAGTTCTTC. Protein: CASSLALDRHNEQFF.

The chain carries TRBV30 and TRBJ2-2; TRBD2 agrees at 7 bases. The CDR3 spans 15 residues. CDR1 and CDR2 (germline): GTSNPN, SVGIG (reference sequence). V lost 2 bases, J lost 0 bases, and 3 bases stayed unmatched. The CDR3 sequence is CAWSYGGTNTGELFF. In DNA, the CDR3 is TGTGCCTGGAGTTACGGGGGGACGAACACCGGGGAGCTGTTTTTT. The variable domain in full, with the rest retrieved from reference TRBV30 and TRBJ2-2, is SQTIHQWPATLVQPVGSPLSLECTVEGTSNPNLYWYRQAAGRGLQLLFYSVGIGQISSEVPQNLSASRPQDRQFILSSKKLLLSDSGFYLCAWSYGGTNTGELFFGEGSRLTVL.

In its sample, this clone was seen a few times. The chain recombines TRBV28 with TRBJ2-3; TRBD2 might be the D (5 bases). The CDR3 spans 15 residues. Trimming pared 2 bases from V and 0 bases from J, leaving 9 bases between. The germline V gene has CDR1 MDHEN and CDR2 SYDVKM. This chain's CDR3 is CASSLGEWSTDTQYF. The CDR3 DNA sequence: TGTGCCAGCAGTTTAGGGGAGTGGAGCACAGATACGCAGTATTTT.

In its sample, this clone was seen once. The V and J genes are TRBV28 and TRBJ1-5; D might be TRBD1 (5 bases). Germline loops: CDR1 MDHEN, CDR2 SYDVKM. Trimming took 5 bases from V and 1 from J, leaving 6 bases between them. CDR3 size: 13 residues. CDR3 DNA: TGTGCCAGCAGTAGGGACAGCAATCAGCCCCAGCATTTT. Protein: CASSRDSNQPQHF.

V and J are TRBV7-8 and TRBJ2-5; D remains unclear. The last part of the DNA fits TRBJ2-7 better; the J call may be wrong. This CDR3 has 14 residues. Per the germline V gene, CDR1 is SGHVS and CDR2 is FQNEAQ. CDR3 sequence (DNA): TGTGCCAGCAGCCCTCGGACCCGTCTTGGCGAGCAGTACTTC. Its protein product is CASSPRTRLGEQYF.

The rearrangement links TRBV12-5 to TRBJ2-2, with 9 nucleotides matching TRBD2. The germline gives CDR1 LGHNT, CDR2 FRNRAP. J lost 4 bases, V lost 7 bases, and 13 bases had no gene match. The CDR3 runs to 17 residues. The CDR3 is CASAKIYAGGPTGELFF. CDR3 DNA: TGTGCTAGTGCCAAGATATACGCGGGAGGGCCCACCGGGGAGCTGTTTTTT.

V is TRBV28 and J is TRBJ1-5; D uncertain. This CDR3 spans 13 amino acids. V lost 9 bases, J lost 3 bases, and 12 bases lay in between. Germline CDR1 MDHEN, CDR2 SYDVKM. CDR3 region: CASRLDINQPQHF. The CDR3 DNA reads TGTGCCAGTCGGCTCGATATCAATCAGCCCCAGCATTTT.

The chain links TRBV5-1 to TRBJ2-5, with TRBD1 identical over 7 bases. The J segment lost 4 bases and the V segment lost 1 base, leaving 7 bases of the junction unmatched. Germline CDR1 reads SGHRS; CDR2 reads YFSETQ. The CDR3 is 15 residues long. CDR3 sequence (DNA): TGCGCCAGCAGCTTGACAGGGGACAGTCGAGAGACCCAGTACTTC. It specifies CASSLTGDSRETQYF.

V and J are TRBV5-1 and TRBJ1-1, with 8 bases lining up with TRBD1. The trim removed 7 bases at V and 5 bases at J, leaving 7 bases unmatched. This CDR3 has 13 amino acids. The germline V gene encodes CDR1 SGHRS and CDR2 YFSETQ. The CDR3 sequence is CASRGQGRTEAFF. CDR3 coding DNA: TGCGCCAGCCGAGGACAGGGCAGAACTGAAGCTTTCTTT.

This chain connects TRBV30 to TRBJ2-1; the match to TRBD2 covers 10 bases. The CDR3 length is 15 residues. Germline values: CDR1 GTSNPN, CDR2 SVGIG (reference sequence). V gave up 2 bases and J gave up 3 bases; unmatched junction bases: 4. The CDR3 spells CAWSPGTSDYNEQFF. In DNA form, the CDR3 reads TGTGCCTGGAGTCCCGGGACTAGCGACTACAATGAGCAGTTCTTC.

This clone was detected only a few times. The CDR3 coding sequence is TGTGCCAGCAGTAAAAGACAGGGCAATGAGCAGTTCTTC. This translates into CASSKRQGNEQFF. The rearrangement joins TRBV6-5 to TRBJ2-1; 7 bases map to TRBD1. The CDR3 has 13 amino acids. Losses at the gene ends were 5 bases for V and 6 bases for J; bases not matched to a gene: 4. Germline-derived CDR1 and CDR2 are MNHEY and SVGAGI.